This T cell receptor beta chain was captured in a study of blood T cell repertoires in COVID-19 (dated by TCRdb to the early 2020s). With regard to the full study: Samples from collaborators originated in the United States, Italy and Spain and spanned both the acute and convalescent phases of COVID-19. The prospective study material was composed of cDNA or gDNA derived from T cells, B-cell-depleted T cells, or PBMCs. Deeply sampled blood TCRbeta repertoires from subjects exposed to, actively infected with, or recovered from COVID-19 were included in the dataset. The repertoires were released in a freely available public database meant as a resource for research on the immune response to SARS-CoV-2. The samples were drawn from two sources: the first 160 participants of the ongoing ImmuneRACE study, and over 950 subjects contributed by 6 global collaborators. Sample metadata almost always included a de-identified subject ID, COVID-19 status, age in years and sex. Where HLA class I and class II types were available, the types were taken from metadata supplied by the sample provider, not from assay-based typing.

Details on this clone: This receptor's antigen is unknown. No much larger clone exists at a distance of one base, and base qualities are not known.

The immunoSEQ Assay, a bias-controlled multiplex PCR, was used to amplify TCRbeta CDR3 regions from genomic DNA. The authors' pipeline ran thus. The number of nucleated cells in each sample was estimated by amplification of reference gene primers within the assay. To quantify the absolute abundance of each unique TCRbeta CDR3 rearrangement, sequence reads were collapsed and filtered. Productive Simpson clonality was computed per sample as the square root of Simpson's diversity index over productive rearrangements. TCRdb provides this immuneACCESS table in a form limited to in-frame rearrangements. Some clones are lacking; in checked studies, under half of them reflect an unresolved V gene, and why the rest are absent is not known. That table gives V, J and clone size, and the DNA gave D and trimming. This sample lists approximately 91,000 clones; 80% were detected once. Together, the top ten hold 19% of the sample.

The collaborating institutions used their own protocols to collect whole blood in K2EDTA tubes. Collaborator samples were shipped for TCRbeta analysis as frozen whole blood, isolated PBMCs, or DNA extracted from either sample type. Points the paper makes about the study in general: Clinical and demographic metadata were provided uncurated, with the amount varying by source and participant.

The receptor was isolated from a human donor in a cohort sampled during active COVID-19. What was sequenced was peripheral blood.

The DNA sequence reads TGTGCCAGCAGGCAAGGCGCGGGAGCCAAAAACATTCAGTACTTC. Translated, it gives CASRQGAGAKNIQYF. The chain was built from TRBV2 and TRBJ2-4, and possibly TRBD2, on 5 matching bases. The CDR1 and CDR2 encoded by the germline V gene are SNHLY and FYNNEI. Spanning cysteine to phenylalanine, the CDR3 consists of 15 amino acids. CDR3 DNA is the only sequence kept; it has 45 bases, read in frame from the first base. V is pared back by 6 bases and J by 0 bases, with 12 bases lying between the germline termini. The CDR3 plus the reference TRBV2 and TRBJ2-4 genes for the other parts give the full variable domain: EPEVTQTPSHQVTQMGQEVILRCVPISNHLYFYWYRQILGQKVEFLVSFYNNEISEKSEIFDDQFSVERPDGSNFTLKIRSTKLEDSAMYFCASRQGAGAKNIQYFGAGTRLSVL.